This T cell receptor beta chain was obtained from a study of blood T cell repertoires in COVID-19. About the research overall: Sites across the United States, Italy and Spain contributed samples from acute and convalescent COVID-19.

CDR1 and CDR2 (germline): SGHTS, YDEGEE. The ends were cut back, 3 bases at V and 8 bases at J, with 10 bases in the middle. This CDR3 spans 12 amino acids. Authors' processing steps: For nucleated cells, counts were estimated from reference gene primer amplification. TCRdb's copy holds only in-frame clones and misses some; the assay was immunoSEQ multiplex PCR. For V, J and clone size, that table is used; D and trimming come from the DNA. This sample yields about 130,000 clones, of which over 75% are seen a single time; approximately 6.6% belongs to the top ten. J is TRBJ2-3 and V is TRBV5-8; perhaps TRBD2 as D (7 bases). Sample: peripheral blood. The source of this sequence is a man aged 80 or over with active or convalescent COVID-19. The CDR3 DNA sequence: TGTGCCAGCAGCTCTGCGGGGGCTACGCAGTATTTT. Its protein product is CASSSAGATQYF. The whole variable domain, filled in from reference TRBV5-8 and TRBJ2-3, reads EAGVTQSPTHLIKTRGQQATLRCSPISGHTSVYWYQQALGLGLQFLLWYDEGEERNRGNFPPRFSGRQFPNYSSELNVNALELEDSALYLCASSSAGATQYFGPGTRLTVL.